This T cell receptor (beta chain) was identified in a study of blood T cell repertoires in COVID-19. Study-wide background: Samples taken during acute and convalescent COVID-19 were collected in the United States, Italy and Spain. T cells, B-cell-depleted T cells, or PBMCs supplied cDNA or gDNA.

Original processing methods: Reference gene primer amplification gave nucleated cell count estimates. The protocol was immunoSEQ multiplex PCR, while the TCRdb copy is restricted to in-frame clones and leaves out a portion. For V, J and clone size, that table is used; D and trimming come from the DNA. The table shows roughly 140,000 clones, with roughly nine tenths occurring only once. The sample taken for sequencing was peripheral blood. The source of this sequence is a woman aged 55-75 years with active or convalescent COVID-19.

The CDR3 DNA sequence: TGCGCCAGCAGGTTAGGGGGTGACGAAAAACTGTTTTTT. This gives the protein CASRLGGDEKLFF. V gene TRBV5-1 combines with J gene TRBJ1-4; weak D call: TRBD1 (6 bases). The V and J ends lost 5 bases and 8 bases respectively, with 13 bases between them. Looked up from germline, CDR1 is SGHRS and CDR2 is YFSETQ. CDR3 length: 13 residues.